In this sample, the clone carrying this T cell receptor (beta chain) turned up many times. Its matching antigen is unknown. Trimming pared 5 bases from V and 4 bases from J, leaving 17 bases between. Looked up from germline, CDR1 is MNHEY and CDR2 is SMNVEV (reference sequence). The CDR3 is 15 residues long. The sample belongs to a study of breast tumors, draining lymph nodes, adjacent tissues. Study findings and constraints: Luminal-like breast cancer showed significantly higher tumor–nontumor repertoire similarity than basal-like. The data were judged consistent with most tumor T cells coming from lymph node and expanding in tumor. Tumor T cell lymph node origin was a supported hypothesis, not proven. Compared with lymph nodes, tumors were less diverse; compared with nontumor tissue, more.

Samples came from axillary lymph nodes draining the breast cancer. TCRdb reanalysed the multiplex PCR reads using MiXCR and keeps one entry per CDR3 protein. Found here are 160,000 or so distinct CDR3 sequences, 33% of them singletons; the top ten hold around 4%. The J gene is TRBJ1-2, the V gene TRBV27, with a weak D call TRBD1 (6 bases). Source material: axillary lymph node tissue. The receptor was isolated from a female donor with breast cancer. Some clones in this sample may be carry-over from other donors' samples. The CDR3 region is CASSPRQAIIYGYTF. The CDR3, as DNA: TGTGCCAGCAGTCCACGACAGGCAATTATCTATGGCTACACCTTC.